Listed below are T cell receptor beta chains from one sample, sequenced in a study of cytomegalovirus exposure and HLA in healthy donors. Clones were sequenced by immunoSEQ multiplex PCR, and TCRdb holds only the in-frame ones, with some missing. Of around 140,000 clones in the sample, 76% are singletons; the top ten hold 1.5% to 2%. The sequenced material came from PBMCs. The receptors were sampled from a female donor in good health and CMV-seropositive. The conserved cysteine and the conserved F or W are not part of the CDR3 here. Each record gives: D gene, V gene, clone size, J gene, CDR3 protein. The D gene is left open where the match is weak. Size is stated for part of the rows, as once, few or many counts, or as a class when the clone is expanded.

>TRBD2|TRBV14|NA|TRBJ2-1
ASSHGTNQNLYNEQF
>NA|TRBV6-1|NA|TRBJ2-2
ASSPTTGELF
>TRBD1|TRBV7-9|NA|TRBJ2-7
ASSWDRASSYEQY
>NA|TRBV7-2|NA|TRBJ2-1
ASSLELPRKRVYNEQF
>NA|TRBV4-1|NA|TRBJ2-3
ASSLLYMTNTDTQY
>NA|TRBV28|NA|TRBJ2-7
ASSPAGYSSYEQY
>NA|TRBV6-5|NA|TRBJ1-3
ASSSGGISGNTIY
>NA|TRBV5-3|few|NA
ARSWHSETPYEQY
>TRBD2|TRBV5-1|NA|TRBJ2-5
ASSPAGGRETQY
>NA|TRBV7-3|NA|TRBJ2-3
ASSFQGSTDTQY
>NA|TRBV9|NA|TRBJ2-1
ASSVAGSHNEQF
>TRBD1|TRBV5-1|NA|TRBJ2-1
ASSQGTGARYNEQF
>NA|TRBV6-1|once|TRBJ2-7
ASSGEDRLAYEQY
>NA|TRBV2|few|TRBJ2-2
ASSPAGTATGELF
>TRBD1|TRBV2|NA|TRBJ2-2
ASSSYRGQTLF
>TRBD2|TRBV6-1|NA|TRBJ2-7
ASRTSGYEQY
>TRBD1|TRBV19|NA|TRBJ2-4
ASSVGQQQNIQY
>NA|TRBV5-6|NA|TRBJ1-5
ASSLGQNQPQH
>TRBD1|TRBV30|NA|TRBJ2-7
AWRAGQGINYEQY
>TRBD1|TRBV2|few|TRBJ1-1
ASTFGQGTEAF
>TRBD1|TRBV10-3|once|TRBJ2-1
AISERRQGPISYNEQF
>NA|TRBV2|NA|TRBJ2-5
ASNRDPQETQY
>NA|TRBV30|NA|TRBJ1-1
AWMDGGATEAF
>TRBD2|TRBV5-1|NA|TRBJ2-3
ASRTAGGSTDTQY
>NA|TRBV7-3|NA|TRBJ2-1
ASSPFGGGRHEQF
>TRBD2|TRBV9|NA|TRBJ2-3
ASSGETSGRGADTQY
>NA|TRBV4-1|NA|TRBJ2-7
ASSQATGLRTTEQY
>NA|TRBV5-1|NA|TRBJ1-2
ASSPTDIYGYT
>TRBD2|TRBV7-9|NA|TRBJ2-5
ASTQTGSSGQETQY
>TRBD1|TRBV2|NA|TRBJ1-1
ASSERKNRGGTEAF
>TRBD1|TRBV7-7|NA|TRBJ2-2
ASSPGTANTGELF
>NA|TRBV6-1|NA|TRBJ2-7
ASSVVTADYSYEQY
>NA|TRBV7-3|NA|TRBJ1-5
ASSLGQGQGNQPQH
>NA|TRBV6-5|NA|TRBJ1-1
ASISYNTEAF
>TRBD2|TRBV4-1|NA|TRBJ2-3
ASSQEKRGPDTQY
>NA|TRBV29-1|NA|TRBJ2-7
SVQTGYSYEQY
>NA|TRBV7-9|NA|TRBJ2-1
ASSLRTVSGYNEQF
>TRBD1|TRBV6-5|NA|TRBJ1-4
ASSLNRGGEKLF
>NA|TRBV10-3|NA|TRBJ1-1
AIARTNGDTEAF
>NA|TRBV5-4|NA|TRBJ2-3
ASSLVQDTQY
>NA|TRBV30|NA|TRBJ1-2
AWGSGINYGYT
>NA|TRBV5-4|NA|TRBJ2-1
ASSQLAGSEQF
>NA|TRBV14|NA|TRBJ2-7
ASSPRTSGEQY
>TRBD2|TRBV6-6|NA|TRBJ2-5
ASSDRGGPETQY
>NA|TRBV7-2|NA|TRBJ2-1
ASSLGGEQF
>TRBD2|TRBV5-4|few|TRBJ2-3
ASSLGSSGGFDTQY
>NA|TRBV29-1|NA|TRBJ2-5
SVEQWGGRLETQY
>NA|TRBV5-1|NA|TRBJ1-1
ASSLETGNTEAF
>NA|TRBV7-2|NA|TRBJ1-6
ASSLGASFIGSPLH
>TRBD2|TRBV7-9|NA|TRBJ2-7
ASSPGLNYEQY
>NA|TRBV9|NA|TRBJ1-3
ASSLYALQGTGNTIY
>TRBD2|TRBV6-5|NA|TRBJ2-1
ASSSVFRGRNNEQF
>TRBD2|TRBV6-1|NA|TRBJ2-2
ASNLAGLNPGELF
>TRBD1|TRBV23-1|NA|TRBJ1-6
ASKGQGVWDSPLH
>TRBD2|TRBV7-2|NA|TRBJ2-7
ASSLAGGNDYEQY
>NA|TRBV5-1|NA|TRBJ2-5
ASSLGQGGETQY
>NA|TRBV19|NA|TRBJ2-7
ASSQVLSIYEQY
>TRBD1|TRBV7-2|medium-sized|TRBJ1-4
ASSFGQGEKLF
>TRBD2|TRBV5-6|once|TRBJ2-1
ASSSPRGLAGGVANEQF
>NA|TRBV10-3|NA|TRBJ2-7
AIKSDYEQY